This TCR beta chain was found in a study of cytotoxic CD8 clonotypes in ibrutinib-treated CLL. Study details: Overall, about 25 responses were partial and 2 complete; following median 68 months, around 15 patients stayed remitted and some 12 progressed. Following a median approximately eleven months of treatment, with a range of 6 to 36, response samples were taken. On average, each sample had 255,043 productive templates and approximately 85,000 productive rearrangements.

This CDR3 has 15 amino acids. The V gene's germline CDR1 is SGHRS and CDR2 YFSETQ. V was clipped by 0 bases and J by 3 bases, with 10 bases between them. Repertoires were generated with immunoSEQ multiplex PCR, while TCRdb's copy carries only in-frame clones and drops some. Of about 310,000 clones listed, about 80% are singletons. This clonotype originated in a human donor with chronic lymphocytic leukemia. Specimen: PBMCs, collected before ibrutinib treatment. V is TRBV5-1 and J is TRBJ1-3; D is ambiguous. The CDR3 DNA reads as TGCGCCAGCAGCTTGGGGCAGACTTATGGAAACACCATATATTTT. Translating gives CASSLGQTYGNTIYF.